One sample yielded the 8 T cell receptor beta chains listed below, sequenced in a study of cytomegalovirus exposure and HLA in healthy donors. PCR employed 60 Vbeta and 13 Jbeta primers. Generated by immunoSEQ multiplex PCR, the TCRdb table keeps only in-frame clones and is missing some. This table has roughly 130,000 clones, less than 85% appearing once. Input material: PBMCs. Receptor source: a man aged 30-40 years in good health and CMV-seronegative.

The J gene is TRBJ2-7, the V gene TRBV6-5; no firm D call. Germline V gives CDR1 MNHEY, CDR2 SVGAGI. Trimming shortened V by 6 bases and J by 0 bases, and 9 bases separated the two germline ends. The CDR3 covers 13 residues. CDR3 bases: TGTGCCAGCAGCCTACCCAACTCCTACGAGCAGTACTTC. Its protein is CASSLPNSYEQYF.

This chain links TRBV7-8 with TRBJ2-3; TRBD2 aligns across 8 bases. Germline CDR1 is SGHVS and CDR2 is FQNEAQ. With 5 bases clipped from V and 4 bases from J, the junction kept 8 bases outside the gene matches. The CDR3 is 15 amino acids. The CDR3 coding sequence is TGTGCCAGCAGCAACCGAGGACTAGCAGCAGATACGCAGTATTTT. It translates to CASSNRGLAADTQYF.

This clone is a singleton in its sample. The chain has TRBV27 and TRBJ2-2; TRBD2 matches 7 bases. The CDR3 spans 17 residues. J lost 2 bases, V lost 3 bases, and 9 bases had no gene match. The germline gives CDR1 MNHEY, CDR2 SMNVEV (reference sequence). The CDR3 sequence: CASSFPRGGLNTGELFF. As DNA, the CDR3 is TGTGCCAGCAGTTTCCCCCGCGGGGGTTTAAACACCGGGGAGCTGTTTTTT.

The gene calls are TRBV5-1 and TRBJ1-4; possibly TRBD1 for D (5 bases). Trimming stripped 0 bases from V and 8 bases from J, with 11 bases between. This CDR3 has 14 amino acids. In germline, CDR1 is SGHRS, CDR2 YFSETQ. CDR3 DNA: TGCGCCAGCAGCTTGGGTAGGGGTCGGGAAAAACTGTTTTTT. This codes for CASSLGRGREKLFF.

The gene calls are TRBV5-1 and TRBJ1-5, with a possible D match to TRBD1 (5 bases). The V end was cut by 4 bases, the J end by 3 bases, with 14 bases between. The CDR3 sequence is 15 residues long. The germline CDR1 and CDR2 sequences are SGHRS and YFSETQ. CDR3 DNA sequence: TGCGCCAGCAGCGAGCTAGGGGCCATCAATCAGCCCCAGCATTTT. This gives the protein CASSELGAINQPQHF.

The chain has TRBV10-2 and TRBJ1-2, with 8 bases matching TRBD1. Germline values: CDR1 WSHSY, CDR2 SAAADI. The CDR3 extends over 14 amino acids. J gave up 6 bases and V 6 bases, and 9 bases lay outside the gene matches. The CDR3 spells CASSLTGDDHGYTF. For the CDR3, the DNA is TGCGCCAGCAGCCTGACAGGGGACGATCATGGCTACACCTTC.

The V gene is TRBV5-8, the J gene TRBJ2-1, with unresolved D. The V end lost 7 bases, the J end lost 9 bases, and 23 bases lay between the germline ends. Germline V CDR1 and CDR2: SGHTS, YDEGEE. This CDR3 contains 15 residues. This CDR3 is CASPGDSPVFCEQFF. CDR3 nucleotide sequence: TGTGCCAGCCCCGGTGATAGCCCTGTGTTTTGTGAGCAGTTCTTC.

V usage is TRBV19 and J usage is TRBJ1-1; D call uncertain. The CDR3 runs 13 residues. Trimming cost V 3 bases and J 7 bases, with 12 bases left between them. The germline V gene encodes CDR1 LNHDA and CDR2 SQIVND (reference sequence). The CDR3 sequence: CASSIGVMSEAFF. CDR3 DNA sequence: TGTGCCAGTAGTATCGGGGTCATGAGTGAAGCTTTCTTT.